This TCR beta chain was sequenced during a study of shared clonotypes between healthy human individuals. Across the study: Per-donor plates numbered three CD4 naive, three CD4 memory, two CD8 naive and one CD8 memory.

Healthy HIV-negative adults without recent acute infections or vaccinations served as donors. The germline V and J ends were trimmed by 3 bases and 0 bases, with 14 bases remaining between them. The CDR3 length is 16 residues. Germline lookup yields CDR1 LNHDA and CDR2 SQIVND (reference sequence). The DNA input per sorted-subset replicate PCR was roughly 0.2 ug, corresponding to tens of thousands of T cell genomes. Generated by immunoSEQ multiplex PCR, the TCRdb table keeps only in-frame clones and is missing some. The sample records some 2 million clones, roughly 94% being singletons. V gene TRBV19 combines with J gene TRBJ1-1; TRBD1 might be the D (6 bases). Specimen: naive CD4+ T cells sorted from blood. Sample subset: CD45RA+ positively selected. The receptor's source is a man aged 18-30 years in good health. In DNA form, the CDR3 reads TGTGCCAGTAGTATGGGGGCAGGAACCATGAACACTGAAGCTTTCTTT. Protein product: CASSMGAGTMNTEAFF.